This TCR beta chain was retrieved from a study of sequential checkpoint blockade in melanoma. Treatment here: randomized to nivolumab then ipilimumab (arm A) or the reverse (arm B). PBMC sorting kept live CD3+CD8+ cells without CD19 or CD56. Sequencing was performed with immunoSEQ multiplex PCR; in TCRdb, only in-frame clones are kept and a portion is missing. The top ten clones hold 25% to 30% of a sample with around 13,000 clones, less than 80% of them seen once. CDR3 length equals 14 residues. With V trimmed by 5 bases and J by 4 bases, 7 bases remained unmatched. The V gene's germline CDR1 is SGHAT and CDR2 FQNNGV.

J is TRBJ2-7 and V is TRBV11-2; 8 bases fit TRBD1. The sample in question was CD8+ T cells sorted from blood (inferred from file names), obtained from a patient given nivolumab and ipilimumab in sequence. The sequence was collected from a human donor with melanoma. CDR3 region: CASSLRDRPYEQYF. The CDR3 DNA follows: TGTGCCAGCAGCCTAAGGGACAGGCCTTACGAGCAGTACTTC.